The entry below gives a single T cell receptor beta chain sequence along with its context. Trimming removed 4 bases at V and 1 base at J, with 10 bases between. The CDR3 loop spans 14 amino acids. Germline lookup yields CDR1 LGHNA and CDR2 YNFKEQ. This entry is derived from a study of cytomegalovirus exposure and HLA in healthy donors. Across the study: A later analysis reported the 120 or so validation repertoires used the same platform as the approximately 660 first-cohort repertoires.

Libraries were prepared by immunoSEQ multiplex PCR; TCRdb keeps only in-frame clonotypes and omits some of them. The repertoire holds approximately 260,000 clones, with approximately 84% as singletons. Material for sequencing was PBMCs. The chain joins TRBV4-2 to TRBJ2-5; weak D call: TRBD1 (6 bases). The receptor was derived from a woman aged 25 to 39 in good health and CMV-seropositive. The CDR3 spells CASSLLDSQETQYF. CDR3 nucleotide sequence: TGTGCCAGCAGCCTCTTGGACAGCCAAGAGACCCAGTACTTC.